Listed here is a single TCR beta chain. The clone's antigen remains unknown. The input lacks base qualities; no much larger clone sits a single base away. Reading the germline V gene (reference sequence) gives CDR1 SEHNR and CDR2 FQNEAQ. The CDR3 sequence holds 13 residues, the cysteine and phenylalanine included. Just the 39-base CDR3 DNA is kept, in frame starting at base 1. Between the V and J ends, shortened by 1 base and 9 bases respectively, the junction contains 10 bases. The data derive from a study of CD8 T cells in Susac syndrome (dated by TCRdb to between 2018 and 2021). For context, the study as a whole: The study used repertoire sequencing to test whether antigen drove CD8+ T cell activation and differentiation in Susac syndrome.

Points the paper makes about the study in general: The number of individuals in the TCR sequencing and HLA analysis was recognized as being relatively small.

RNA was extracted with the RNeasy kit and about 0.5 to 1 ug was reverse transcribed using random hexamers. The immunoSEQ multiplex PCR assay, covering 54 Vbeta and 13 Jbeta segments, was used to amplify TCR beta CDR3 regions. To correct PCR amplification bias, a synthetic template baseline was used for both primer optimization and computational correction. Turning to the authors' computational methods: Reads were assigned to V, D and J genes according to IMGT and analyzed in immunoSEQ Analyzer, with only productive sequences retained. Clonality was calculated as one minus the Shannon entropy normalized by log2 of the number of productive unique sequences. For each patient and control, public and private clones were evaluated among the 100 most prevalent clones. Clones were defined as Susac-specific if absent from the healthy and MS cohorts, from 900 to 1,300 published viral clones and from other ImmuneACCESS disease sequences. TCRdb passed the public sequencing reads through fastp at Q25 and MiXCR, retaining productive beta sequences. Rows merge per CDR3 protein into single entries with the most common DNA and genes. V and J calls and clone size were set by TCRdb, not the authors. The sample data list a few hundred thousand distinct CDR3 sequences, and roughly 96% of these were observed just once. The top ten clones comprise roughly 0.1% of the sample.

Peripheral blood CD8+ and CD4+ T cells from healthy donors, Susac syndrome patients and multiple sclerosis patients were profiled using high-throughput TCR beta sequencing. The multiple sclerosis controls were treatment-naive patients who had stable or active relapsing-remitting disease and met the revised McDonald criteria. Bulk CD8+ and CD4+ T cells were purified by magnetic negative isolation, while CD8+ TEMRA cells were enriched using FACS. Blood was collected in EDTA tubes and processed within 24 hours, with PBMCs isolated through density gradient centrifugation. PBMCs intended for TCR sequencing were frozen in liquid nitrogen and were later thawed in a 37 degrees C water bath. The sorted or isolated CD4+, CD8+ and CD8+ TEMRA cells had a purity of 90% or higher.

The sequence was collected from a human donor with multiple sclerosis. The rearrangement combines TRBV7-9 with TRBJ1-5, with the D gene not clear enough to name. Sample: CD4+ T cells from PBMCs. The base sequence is TGTGCCAGCAGCTTAGGAATGGTTGGGCCCCAGCATTTT. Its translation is CASSLGMVGPQHF.